This TCR beta chain was sequenced during a study of blood T cells in healthy people across ages. Sample donors were healthy Caucasian individuals that came from Russia, aged roughly 6 to 100. Next came a second PCR, run for about 7 to 11 cycles, which used a sample-barcoded 5' primer along with a J-beta primer mix. TCRdb used MiXCR to reprocess the 5' RACE reads, holding one entry per CDR3 protein. The sample consists of over a million distinct CDR3 sequences, less than 50% of them appearing once. The CDR3 loop spans 17 amino acids. Germline V gives CDR1 MDHEN, CDR2 SYDVKM. V was clipped by 3 bases and J by 0 bases; unmatched bases: 10.

The chain employs TRBV28 and TRBJ2-7; 8 bases fit TRBD2. The material sequenced was blood. This receptor was taken from an older woman in good health. CDR3: CASSFKGASGYSYEQYF. DNA of the CDR3: TGTGCCAGCAGTTTCAAAGGGGCTAGCGGGTACTCCTACGAGCAGTACTTC.